This T cell receptor beta chain was identified during a study of OX40 agonist ivuxolimab in advanced cancers. No patient had autoimmune disease or received systemic immunosuppression. Method: immunoSEQ multiplex PCR; TCRdb's copy keeps in-frame clones and lacks some. The profile covers 72,000 or so clones, with roughly nine tenths appearing a single time and 10% to 12% taken by the ten largest. Details on this clone: Antigen specificity is unknown.

Study-level findings and limits: It was not determined which antigens were specifically recognized by the peripheral T cells that had undergone clonal expansion. The CD4+ and CD8+ T cells in the blood had expanded clonally by week 6 at 0.1 to 3.0 mg/kg.

The specimen was CD4+ or CD8+ T cells sorted from blood, collected in a trial of the OX40 agonist ivuxolimab. This TCR was sampled from an adult with an advanced solid tumor such as melanoma, head and neck, liver or kidney cancer.

This CDR3 is CAISEFPGLAGEDSYNEQFF. For the CDR3, the DNA is TGTGCCATCAGTGAATTTCCGGGACTAGCGGGAGAGGACTCCTACAATGAGCAGTTCTTC. This chain connects TRBV10-3 to TRBJ2-1, with 14 bases that match TRBD2. Germline values: CDR1 ENHRY, CDR2 SYGVKD. Trimming removed 3 bases from V and 0 bases from J; junction bases left unmatched: 10. The CDR3 is made up of 20 amino acids.